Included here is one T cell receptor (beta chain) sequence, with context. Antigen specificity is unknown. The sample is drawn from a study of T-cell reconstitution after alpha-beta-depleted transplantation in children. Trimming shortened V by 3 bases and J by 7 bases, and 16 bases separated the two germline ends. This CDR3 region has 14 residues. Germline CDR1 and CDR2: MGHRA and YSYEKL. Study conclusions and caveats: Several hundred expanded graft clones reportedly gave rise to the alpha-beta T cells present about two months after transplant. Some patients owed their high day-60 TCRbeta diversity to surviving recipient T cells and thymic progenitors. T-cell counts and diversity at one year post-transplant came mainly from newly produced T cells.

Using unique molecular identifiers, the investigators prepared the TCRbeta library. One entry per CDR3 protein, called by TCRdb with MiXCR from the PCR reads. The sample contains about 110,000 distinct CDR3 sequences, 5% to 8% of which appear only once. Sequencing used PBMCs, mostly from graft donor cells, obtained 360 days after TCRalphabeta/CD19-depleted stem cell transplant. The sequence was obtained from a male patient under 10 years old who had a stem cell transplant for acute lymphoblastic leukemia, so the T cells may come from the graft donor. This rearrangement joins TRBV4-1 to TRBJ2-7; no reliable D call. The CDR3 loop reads CASSQNRRSDEQYF. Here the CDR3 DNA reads TGCGCCAGCAGCCAGAATCGTAGATCCGATGAGCAGTACTTC.